This TCR beta chain was identified during a study of OX40 agonist ivuxolimab in advanced cancers. About the research overall: Ivuxolimab, an antibody that agonizes OX40 (CD134), was administered to the patients.

The data were produced by immunoSEQ multiplex PCR, yet TCRdb's version contains in-frame clones alone and is incomplete. The data show 35,000 to 45,000 clones, 70% to 85% seen once. Study-wide results and limits: Fewer expanded clones were found on average in CD4+ than in CD8+ T cells. At 0.1 to 3.0 mg/kg and by week 6, clonal expansion occurred in CD4+ and CD8+ blood T cells.

Germline assignment: CDR1 SGHTA and CDR2 FQGTGA. The CDR3 consists of 19 residues. V gave up 2 bases and J gave up 3 bases; unmatched junction bases: 12. A remark on this clone: The antigen is undetermined.

The sequence was obtained from an adult with an advanced solid tumor such as melanoma, head and neck, liver or kidney cancer. Sequencing was performed on CD4+ or CD8+ T cells sorted from blood, taken in a trial of the OX40 agonist ivuxolimab. This chain links TRBV7-3 with TRBJ2-1; TRBD2 aligns across 11 bases. DNA of the CDR3: TGTGCCAGCAGCTTATTACCCCTAGCGGGAGGCCTGAGCTACAATGAGCAGTTCTTC. Encoded protein: CASSLLPLAGGLSYNEQFF.